Below, 22 T cell receptor beta chains from the same sample are listed, as sequenced in a study of T cell responses to AZD1222 COVID-19 vaccine. TCRdb's copy holds only in-frame clones and misses some; the assay was immunoSEQ multiplex PCR. The sample has approximately 150,000 clones, over 80% seen once. The source was peripheral blood, collected 28 days after the second dose of the MenACWY control vaccine. All receptors derive from an adult who received the MenACWY meningococcal vaccine as a control.

V is TRBV7-3 and J is TRBJ2-1; D might be TRBD1 or TRBD2, each matching 6 bases. Trimming removed 1 base from V and 9 bases from J, with 16 bases in between. The CDR3 has 15 residues. CDR1 and CDR2 from the germline V gene are SGHTA and FQGTGA. The CDR3 nucleotides are TGTGCCAGCAGCTTAATGGCGGGGACACAATCTGAGCAGTTCTTC. Translated, it gives CASSLMAGTQSEQFF.

The rearrangement joins TRBV11-2 to TRBJ1-1, with D perhaps TRBD1 (5 bases). CDR1 and CDR2 from the germline V gene are SGHAT and FQNNGV. The CDR3 runs to 15 residues. V was pared by 1 base and J by 0 bases, with 9 bases between. The CDR3, as DNA: TGTGCCAGCAGCTTAGTATGGGGGTTGAACACTGAAGCTTTCTTT. This encodes CASSLVWGLNTEAFF.

J is TRBJ2-1 and V is TRBV10-1, with TRBD2 matching over 13 bases. The CDR3 has 14 residues. Germline CDR1 WNHNN, CDR2 SYGVQD (reference sequence). V was pared by 7 bases and J by 5 bases, with 2 bases of the junction left unmatched. Written as DNA, the CDR3 is TGCGCCAGCAAAGGGACTAGCGGGAACAATGAGCAGTTCTTC. This codes for CASKGTSGNNEQFF.

The chain recombines TRBV7-9 with TRBJ2-5, with 7 positions matching TRBD1. V was clipped by 10 bases and J by 1 base; unmatched bases: 6. This CDR3 spans 13 amino acids. Looked up from germline, CDR1 is SEHNR and CDR2 is FQNEAQ (reference sequence). The CDR3 nucleotides are TGTGCCATGTTAGACAGGGCCCAAGAGACCCAGTACTTC. This codes for CAMLDRAQETQYF.

The chain combines TRBV5-6 with TRBJ2-5; TRBD2 is a possible D gene (6 bases). This CDR3 is 17 amino acids long. Germline-derived CDR1 and CDR2 are SGHDT and YYEEEE. V was cut by 0 bases and J by 2 bases, with 17 bases left in between. Written as DNA, the CDR3 is TGTGCCAGCAGCTTGGTTTCGTGGAGGGGCCGTCAAGAGACCCAGTACTTC. It yields the protein CASSLVSWRGRQETQYF.

The rearrangement uses TRBV28 and TRBJ1-6, with TRBD1 as a possible D gene (6 bases). Germline loops: CDR1 MDHEN, CDR2 SYDVKM. This CDR3 spans 14 amino acids. The V end lost 5 bases, the J end lost 8 bases, and 13 bases lay between the germline ends. In DNA, the CDR3 is TGTGCCAGCAGTACGGACAGCGGGGATTCACCCCTCCACTTT. Its protein is CASSTDSGDSPLHF.

The sample holds one count of this clone. The CDR3 here is CASSYSASGYNEQFF. CDR3 coding DNA: TGTGCCAGCAGTTACTCGGCTAGCGGCTACAATGAGCAGTTCTTC. The rearrangement uses TRBV6-5 and TRBJ2-1, with 7 bases matching TRBD2. V lost 0 bases and J lost 3; bases outside the gene matches: 2. This CDR3 spans 15 amino acids. CDR1 is MNHEY, CDR2 SVGAGI, per germline.

V is TRBV18 and J is TRBJ2-5; the D gene is possibly TRBD1 (5 bases). CDR1 KGHSH and CDR2 LQKENI come from the germline V gene. The V and J ends lost 3 bases and 7 bases respectively, with 15 bases between them. CDR3 length: 14 amino acids. The CDR3 DNA reads TGTGCCAGCTCACCGGAAGGGGTAGAAGGGACCCAGTACTTC. It translates to CASSPEGVEGTQYF.

This chain links TRBV5-4 with TRBJ2-1; a weak D match, TRBD1 (5 bases). V was cut by 1 base and J by 1 base, with 6 bases left in between. This CDR3 comprises 14 residues. Germline-derived CDR1 and CDR2 are SGHNT and YYREEE (reference sequence). The CDR3 DNA follows: TGTGCCAGCAGCTTGCAGGGATCCTACAATGAGCAGTTCTTC. As protein: CASSLQGSYNEQFF. The whole variable domain, filled in from reference TRBV5-4 and TRBJ2-1, reads ETGVTQSPTHLIKTRGQQVTLRCSSQSGHNTVSWYQQALGQGPQFIFQYYREEENGRGNFPPRFSGLQFPNYSSELNVNALELDDSALYLCASSLQGSYNEQFFGPGTRLTVL.

CDR3 nucleotides: TGTGCCAGCTTCCGACAGGGGGCTGAAAGGGAAACTGGTGGCTACACCTTC. It translates to CASFRQGAERETGGYTF. The chain has TRBV28 and TRBJ1-2; 10 nucleotides agree with TRBD1. V lost 8 bases to trimming and J lost 7 bases; unmatched junction nucleotides: 19. The CDR3 sequence is 17 residues long. CDR1 and CDR2 from the germline V gene are MDHEN and SYDVKM.

This chain uses TRBV27 with TRBJ2-5, with TRBD1 matching 8 bases. The J segment lost 5 bases and the V segment lost 3 bases, leaving 2 bases of the junction unmatched. CDR1 and CDR2 (germline): MNHEY, SMNVEV (reference sequence). This CDR3 spans 13 amino acids. The CDR3 region has the DNA TGTGCCAGCAGTTTCGGACAGGGTGAGACCCAGTACTTC. Its protein product is CASSFGQGETQYF.

The chain couples TRBV28 to TRBJ1-5; 7 bases align to TRBD1. This CDR3 is built from 16 residues. Germline CDR1 MDHEN, CDR2 SYDVKM. V lost 6 bases and J lost 0; bases outside the gene matches: 8. As DNA, the CDR3 is TGTGCCAGCAGCGCCCTGGGACAGAATAGCAATCAGCCCCAGCATTTT. As protein: CASSALGQNSNQPQHF.

The chain employs TRBV19 and TRBJ2-1; D remains unclear. Trimming pared 11 bases from V and 10 bases from J, leaving 18 bases between. The CDR3 loop spans 12 amino acids. The germline V gene has CDR1 LNHDA and CDR2 SQIVND (reference sequence). The CDR3 DNA reads as TGTGCCCCCACAATAGGTCCCGGCGAGCAGTTCTTC. Residues: CAPTIGPGEQFF. The full variable domain, its missing parts supplied by reference TRBV19 and TRBJ2-1, is DGGITQSPKYLFRKEGQNVTLSCEQNLNHDAMYWYRQDPGQGLRLIYYSQIVNDFQKGDIAEGYSVSREKKESFPLTVTSAQKNPTAFYLCAPTIGPGEQFFGPGTRLTVL.

The chain uses TRBV19 and TRBJ2-1, with D tentatively TRBD1 (5 bases). Germline V CDR1 and CDR2: LNHDA, SQIVND (reference sequence). V was trimmed by 3 bases and J by 6 bases, leaving 21 bases between them. CDR3 length: 17 residues. CDR3 in amino acids: CASSISHPGHGVNEQFF. As DNA, the CDR3 is TGTGCCAGTAGTATTTCTCATCCCGGACATGGGGTCAATGAGCAGTTCTTC.

This clone was seen only once. The V gene is TRBV9, the J gene TRBJ2-7, with TRBD2 as a possible D gene (6 bases). V was cut by 7 bases and J by 2 bases, with 10 bases left in between. The CDR3 is 12 residues long. The germline gives CDR1 SGDLS, CDR2 YYNGEE. In nucleotides, the CDR3 is TGTGCCAGCGGGACTGGGACCTACGAGCAGTACTTC. The encoded protein is CASGTGTYEQYF. Supplemented by reference TRBV9 and TRBJ2-7, the full variable domain reads DSGVTQTPKHLITATGQRVTLRCSPRSGDLSVYWYQQSLDQGLQFLIQYYNGEERAKGNILERFSAQQFPDLHSELNLSSLELGDSALYFCASGTGTYEQYFGPGTRLTVT.

The chain employs TRBV19 and TRBJ2-6, with D perhaps TRBD1 or TRBD2 (5 bases each). Trimming pared 5 bases from V and 2 bases from J, leaving 7 bases between. The CDR3 length is 14 residues. CDR1 is LNHDA and CDR2 is SQIVND in the germline V gene (reference sequence). In DNA, the CDR3 is TGTGCCAGTAGTTCGGGGCCTGGGGCCAACGTCCTGACTTTC. This sequence encodes CASSSGPGANVLTF.

This chain joins TRBV29-1 and TRBJ1-2; 8 nucleotides match TRBD1. In germline, CDR1 is SQVTM, CDR2 ANQGSEA. With 5 bases clipped from V and 5 bases from J, the junction kept 10 bases outside the gene matches. The CDR3 has 14 amino acids. The CDR3 sequence is CSVFVDRGGYGYTF. In nucleotides, the CDR3 is TGCAGCGTTTTTGTAGACAGGGGTGGGTATGGCTACACCTTC. Drawing the rest from reference TRBV29-1 and TRBJ1-2, the complete variable domain is SAVISQKPSRDICQRGTSLTIQCQVDSQVTMMFWYRQQPGQSLTLIATANQGSEATYESGFVIDKFPISRPNLTFSTLTVSNMSPEDSSIYLCSVFVDRGGYGYTFGSGTRLTVV.

J is TRBJ2-7 and V is TRBV2, with D perhaps assigned TRBD1 or TRBD2 (5 bases each). Germline-derived CDR1 and CDR2 are SNHLY and FYNNEI. The length of the CDR3 is 14 residues. The V end lost 4 bases, the J end lost 2 bases, and 12 bases lay between the germline ends. The CDR3 coding sequence is TGTGCCAGCAGTGTTAATAGGGGACCCTACGAGCAGTACTTC. Protein: CASSVNRGPYEQYF.

The rearrangement joins TRBV2 to TRBJ1-2; maybe TRBD1 (5 bases). Germline CDR1 SNHLY, CDR2 FYNNEI. CDR3 length: 12 residues. The V gene lost 4 bases and the J gene lost 4 bases, with 7 bases spanning the gap. The CDR3 spells CASSGGIYGYTF. CDR3 coding DNA: TGTGCCAGCAGTGGGGGGATCTATGGCTACACCTTC.

J is TRBJ2-5 and V is TRBV15, with D tentatively TRBD1 (6 bases). Trimming removed 2 bases from V and 5 bases from J, with 15 bases in between. The CDR3 spans 15 residues. Germline V gene lookup returns CDR1 LNHNV and CDR2 YYDKDF (reference sequence). DNA of the CDR3: TGTGCCACCAGCAGAAGGAACAGGGTAGAGGAGACCCAGTACTTC. Protein product: CATSRRNRVEETQYF.

The CDR3 protein is CASFANSYNEQFF. In DNA, the CDR3 is TGTGCCAGTTTTGCGAACTCCTACAATGAGCAGTTCTTC. The V and J genes are TRBV19 and TRBJ2-1, with D uncertain. The CDR3 runs 13 residues. Germline lookup yields CDR1 LNHDA and CDR2 SQIVND (reference sequence). V was shortened by 8 bases and J by 0 bases, with 8 bases between the two germline ends.

This clone was recorded once. The chain is built from TRBV19 and TRBJ2-3; 7 bases agree with TRBD2. The length of the CDR3 is 17 residues. CDR1 is LNHDA, CDR2 SQIVND, per germline (reference sequence). After removal of 1 base from V and 4 bases from J, the junction contained 11 bases not matched to a gene. The DNA of the CDR3 is TGTGCCAGTAGTATAGTTCGCGGGAGCGCCGGGGCAGATACGCAGTATTTT. Translating it yields CASSIVRGSAGADTQYF.